This TCR beta chain was found in a study of CD4+ T cells in melanoma. V was shortened by 1 base and J by 1 base, with 8 bases between the two germline ends. The CDR3 is made up of 15 amino acids. Germline assignment: CDR1 SGHRS and CDR2 YFSETQ. Points from the study as a whole: Neoantigen-specific CD4+ T cells in melanoma reportedly had diverse differentiation states. CD8+ T cell, macrophage and B cell function reportedly correlated with neoantigen-specific CD4+ T cells.

With regard to this clone: Antigen specificity is unknown.

Repertoires were generated with immunoSEQ multiplex PCR, while TCRdb's copy carries only in-frame clones and drops some. This table holds about 140,000 clones, about nine tenths found once. This receptor was obtained from a human donor with melanoma. The chain employs TRBV5-1 and TRBJ2-2; D is unresolved. The CDR3 DNA sequence: TGCGCCAGCAGCTTGATCCCCGAGAACACCGGGGAGCTGTTTTTT. This sequence encodes CASSLIPENTGELFF. Using reference TRBV5-1 and TRBJ2-2 for the parts outside the CDR3, the full variable domain is KAGVTQTPRYLIKTRGQQVTLSCSPISGHRSVSWYQQTPGQGLQFLFEYFSETQRNKGNFPGRFSGRQFSNSRSEMNVSTLELGDSALYLCASSLIPENTGELFFGEGSRLTVL.